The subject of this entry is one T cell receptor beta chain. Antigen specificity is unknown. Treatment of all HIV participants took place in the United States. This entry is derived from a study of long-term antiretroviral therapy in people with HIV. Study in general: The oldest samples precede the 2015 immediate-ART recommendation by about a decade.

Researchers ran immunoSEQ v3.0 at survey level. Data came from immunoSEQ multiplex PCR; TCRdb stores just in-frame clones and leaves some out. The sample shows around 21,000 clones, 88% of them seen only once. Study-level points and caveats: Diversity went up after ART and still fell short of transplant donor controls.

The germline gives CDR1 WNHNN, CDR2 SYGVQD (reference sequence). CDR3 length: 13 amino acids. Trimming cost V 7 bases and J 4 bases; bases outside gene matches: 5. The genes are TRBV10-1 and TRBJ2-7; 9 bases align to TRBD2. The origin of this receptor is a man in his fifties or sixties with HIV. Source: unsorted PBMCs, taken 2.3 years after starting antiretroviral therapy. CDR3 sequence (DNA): TGCGCCAGCATGGGGCGGGAGGGTTACGAGCAGTACTTC. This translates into CASMGREGYEQYF.